This TCR beta chain was recorded in a study of OX40 agonist ivuxolimab in advanced cancers. Study information: The patients' treatment was ivuxolimab, an agonistic anti-OX40 (CD134) antibody. Earlier anti-PD-1, anti-PD-L1 or anti-CTLA-4 therapy was permitted; around 40% had received some.

The CDR3 extends over 15 amino acids. CDR1 and CDR2 from the germline V gene are MGHRA and YSYEKL. V was pared by 3 bases and J by 1 base, with 10 bases between. Patients with a history of autoimmune disease or on systemic immunosuppression were excluded. Using immunoSEQ multiplex PCR, the repertoire was profiled, and TCRdb retains in-frame clones only, with some absent. The table lists approximately 100,000 clones, about nine tenths of them singletons. As regards this clone: What it binds is unknown.

General study results and limits: At 0.1 to 3.0 mg/kg, clonal expansion of CD4+ and CD8+ blood T cells had occurred by week 6.

The clonotype comes from an adult with an advanced solid tumor such as melanoma, head and neck, liver or kidney cancer. The sequencing here drew on CD4+ or CD8+ T cells sorted from blood, taken in a trial of the OX40 agonist ivuxolimab. This rearrangement joins TRBV4-1 to TRBJ2-4; D uncertain. The CDR3 sequence is CASSQAGTAKNIQYF. Written as DNA, the CDR3 is TGCGCCAGCAGCCAGGCCGGAACGGCCAAAAACATTCAGTACTTC.